Below, 20 T cell receptor beta chains from the same sample are listed, as sequenced in a study of blood T cell repertoires in COVID-19. Sequencing used immunoSEQ multiplex PCR; TCRdb keeps in-frame clones, though not all of them. The table includes 250,000 to 300,000 clones, about nine tenths detected once. Sequenced: peripheral blood. The receptors were sampled from a woman in her twenties or thirties with COVID-19, enrolled during active disease.

CDR3 amino acids: CASSSAGGPPNTEAFF. The CDR3 DNA is TGTGCCAGCAGTTCCGCAGGGGGCCCCCCCAACACTGAAGCTTTCTTT. The chain combines TRBV28 with TRBJ1-1; 8 bases are shared with TRBD1. The CDR3 loop spans 16 amino acids. Per the germline V gene, CDR1 is MDHEN and CDR2 is SYDVKM. Trimming cost V 4 bases and J 2 bases; bases outside gene matches: 9.

The V call is TRBV5-1, the J call TRBJ1-4; D uncertain. Germline lookup yields CDR1 SGHRS and CDR2 YFSETQ. This CDR3 is 12 amino acids long. With 4 bases removed from V and 7 bases from J, the gap between germline ends came to 8 bases. Here the CDR3 DNA reads TGCGCCAGCAGCAGTGCCGGTGAAAAACTGTTTTTT. It codes for CASSSAGEKLFF. Looking up the rest from reference TRBV5-1 and TRBJ1-4 gives the full variable domain: KAGVTQTPRYLIKTRGQQVTLSCSPISGHRSVSWYQQTPGQGLQFLFEYFSETQRNKGNFPGRFSGRQFSNSRSEMNVSTLELGDSALYLCASSSAGEKLFFGSGTQLSVL.

The chain joins TRBV18 to TRBJ2-1; 8 positions agree with TRBD1. Germline V gene lookup returns CDR1 KGHSH and CDR2 LQKENI. Germline trimming cut 4 bases from V and 7 bases from J; bases unmatched to any gene: 3. There are 13 residues in the CDR3. CDR3 nucleotides: TGTGCCAGCTCACGGGGACAGGTGAATGAGCAGTTCTTC. Protein: CASSRGQVNEQFF.

The genes are TRBV21-1 and TRBJ2-7; TRBD2 is the table's D call, not checked against the DNA. TRBV21-1 corresponds to a pseudogene. There are 14 residues in the CDR3. The CDR3 DNA is TGTGCCAGCAGCAAATTTACGTCGGCCTACGAGCAGTACTTC. Protein sequence: CASSKFTSAYEQYF.

This clone appeared a few times. The chain couples TRBV4-1 to TRBJ2-1; D may be TRBD1 (6 bases). V dropped 3 bases and J dropped 14 bases, with 20 bases sitting between them. CDR3 size: 14 residues. The germline V gene encodes CDR1 MGHRA and CDR2 YSYEKL. The CDR3 DNA reads as TGCGCCAGCAGCCATACAAAACCGGGACACTCGGAGTTCTTC. Protein product: CASSHTKPGHSEFF.

The CDR3 protein is CASSDSEASTDTQYF. The CDR3 DNA follows: TGTGCCAGCAGTGACTCTGAGGCTAGCACAGATACGCAGTATTTT. The chain has TRBV6-4 and TRBJ2-3, with D unresolved. CDR3 length: 15 residues. V lost 0 bases, J lost 0 bases, and 7 bases lay in between. CDR1 is MRHNA, CDR2 SNTAGT, per germline.

The gene calls are TRBV28 and TRBJ1-2; the match to TRBD1 covers 7 bases. The CDR3 consists of 13 residues. CDR1 and CDR2 (germline): MDHEN, SYDVKM. V dropped 6 bases and J dropped 5; count of bases not matched to a gene: 6. The CDR3 sequence is CASRTTGQYGYTF. DNA of the CDR3: TGTGCCAGCAGGACGACAGGGCAATATGGCTACACCTTC.

This chain uses TRBV30 with TRBJ1-6; no firm D call. The CDR3 consists of 11 residues. Trimming left V 3 bases short and J 5 bases short, with 2 bases between. The germline V gene encodes CDR1 GTSNPN and CDR2 SVGIG (reference sequence). CDR3 in amino acids: CAWSDNSPLHF. The CDR3 DNA reads as TGTGCCTGGAGCGATAATTCACCCCTCCACTTT.

This clone was detected only once. The chain carries TRBV7-2 and TRBJ1-2; 12 nucleotides line up with TRBD1. This CDR3 contains 16 residues. Germline V gene data show CDR1 as SGHTA and CDR2 as FQGNSA. J gave up 5 bases and V 5 bases, and 9 bases lay outside the gene matches. The CDR3 DNA sequence: TGTGCCAGCAGCCTCCTTGGGACAGGGGGCGGTTATGGCTACACCTTC. It yields the protein CASSLLGTGGGYGYTF.

The CDR3 DNA reads TGCAGCGTTTCACAGACGAATTACAATGAGCAGTTCTTC. Residues: CSVSQTNYNEQFF. The chain joins TRBV29-1 to TRBJ2-1; D is undetermined. This CDR3 contains 13 residues. Germline V CDR1 and CDR2: SQVTM, ANQGSEA. Trimming removed 5 bases from V and 4 bases from J, with 12 bases in between.

The rearrangement uses TRBV24-1 and TRBJ1-2; no reliable D call. Germline V gene data show CDR1 as KGHDR and CDR2 as SFDVKD. The CDR3 length is 12 residues. The V and J ends lost 0 bases and 8 bases respectively, with 6 bases between them. This CDR3 reads CATSDLGEGYTF. CDR3 coding DNA: TGTGCCACCAGTGATTTGGGGGAGGGCTACACCTTC.

This rearrangement joins TRBV18 to TRBJ2-1; D unclear. The germline V and J ends were trimmed by 0 bases and 10 bases, with 13 bases remaining between them. This CDR3 region has 14 residues. The V gene's germline CDR1 is KGHSH and CDR2 LQKENI. The CDR3 DNA reads as TGTGCCAGCTCACCACCGGAGTCGTCTAGGGAGCAGTTCTTC. Protein product: CASSPPESSREQFF.

This chain connects TRBV30 to TRBJ1-5; possibly TRBD1 for D (5 bases). The ends were cut back, 4 bases at V and 7 bases at J, with 11 bases in the middle. The CDR3 is made up of 12 amino acids. Germline CDR1 and CDR2: GTSNPN and SVGIG (reference sequence). This chain's CDR3 is CAWKGKGQPQHF. The CDR3 nucleotides read TGTGCCTGGAAAGGGAAGGGGCAGCCCCAGCATTTT.

V is TRBV6-5 and J is TRBJ2-3; TRBD1 agrees at 7 bases. The germline CDR1 and CDR2 sequences are MNHEY and SVGAGI. V lost 6 bases, J lost 2 bases, and 5 bases stayed unmatched. The CDR3 loop spans 14 amino acids. CDR3 protein: CASSWTGLTDTQYF. Written as DNA, the CDR3 is TGTGCCAGCAGCTGGACAGGTCTCACAGATACGCAGTATTTT.

This clone occurred a few times. This chain links TRBV30 with TRBJ1-1; 8 positions agree with TRBD1. After removal of 5 bases from V and 4 bases from J, the junction contained 9 bases not matched to a gene. The CDR3 sequence is 14 residues long. The V gene's germline CDR1 is GTSNPN and CDR2 SVGIG (reference sequence). CDR3 region: CAWGGTGTGTEAFF. The DNA for the CDR3 is TGTGCCTGGGGGGGGACAGGTACCGGCACTGAAGCTTTCTTT.

The chain recombines TRBV7-9 with TRBJ2-1; a weak D match, TRBD2 (6 bases). CDR1 SEHNR and CDR2 FQNEAQ come from the germline V gene (reference sequence). V lost 3 bases and J lost 2, with 11 bases in between. This CDR3 comprises 15 residues. The DNA for the CDR3 is TGTGCCAGCAGCTTGCGGGGCGCCGCCTACAATGAGCAGTTCTTC. It specifies CASSLRGAAYNEQFF.

This clone was picked up a small number of times. The gene calls are TRBV2 and TRBJ1-4, with D tentatively TRBD1 (5 bases). In germline, CDR1 is SNHLY, CDR2 FYNNEI. The CDR3 is 15 residues long. Deletions cut 6 bases from V and 2 bases from J, with 13 bases between. The CDR3: CASSHRDWTNEKLFF. CDR3 nucleotides: TGTGCCAGCAGCCACCGGGACTGGACTAATGAAAAACTGTTTTTT.

V gene TRBV28 combines with J gene TRBJ1-1; perhaps TRBD1 as D (5 bases). The length of the CDR3 is 13 residues. With 1 base removed from V and 8 bases from J, the gap between germline ends came to 11 bases. The germline gives CDR1 MDHEN, CDR2 SYDVKM. In DNA form, the CDR3 reads TGTGCCAGCAGTTTATCGGGGGTGTTAGAAGCTTTCTTT. This gives the protein CASSLSGVLEAFF.

The chain joins TRBV25-1 to TRBJ2-7, with 14 bases fitting TRBD2. Germline V gene sequence: CDR1 MGHDK, CDR2 SYGVNS. The CDR3 totals 15 residues. The J segment lost 5 bases and the V segment lost 4 bases, leaving 4 bases of the junction unmatched. The CDR3 bases are TGTGCCAGCAGTGCGCCGGGACTAGCGGGAGACGAGCAGTACTTC. It encodes CASSAPGLAGDEQYF.

This chain joins TRBV28 and TRBJ1-4; 8 bases match TRBD1. The length of the CDR3 is 14 residues. Germline assignment: CDR1 MDHEN and CDR2 SYDVKM. The V and J ends lost 5 bases and 5 bases, in that order; junction bases with no gene match: 4. The CDR3 reads CASSEDRANEKLFF. In DNA form, the CDR3 reads TGTGCCAGCAGTGAGGACAGGGCAAATGAAAAACTGTTTTTT.